These T cell receptor beta chains were read from a single sample in a study of vaccination effects on CD4 cells after COVID-19. These TCRs are of unknown antigen specificity. Here immunoSEQ multiplex PCR was the method, and the copy in TCRdb shows in-frame clones only, minus some. The sample shows tens of thousands of clones, 75% to 85% of them seen only once. This material consisted of CD4+ T cells from PBMCs cultured with a peptide pool, taken before COVID-19 vaccination. These receptors came from a human donor who had a prior SARS-CoV-2 infection. CDR3s include the opening cysteine and the closing phenylalanine or tryptophan. The D gene is left open where the match is weak.

CDR3 length: 16
V gene: TRBV5-4
D gene: .
J gene: TRBJ2-2
CDR3 protein: CASTTVEGGNTGELFF

CDR3 length: 13
V gene: TRBV30
D gene: .
J gene: TRBJ2-7
CDR3 protein: CAWIQRGDGEQYF

CDR3 length: 13
V gene: TRBV3-1/TRBV3-2
D gene: .
J gene: TRBJ2-2
CDR3 protein: CASSQRGAGELFF

CDR3 length: 14
V gene: TRBV7-8
D gene: .
J gene: TRBJ1-2
CDR3 protein: CASSRRDRQNGYTF

CDR3 length: 13
V gene: TRBV12-3/TRBV12-4
D gene: .
J gene: TRBJ1-4
CDR3 protein: CASSLFWGEKLFF

CDR3 length: 12
V gene: TRBV21-1
D gene: .
J gene: TRBJ1-5
CDR3 protein: CARQGDNQPQHF

CDR3 length: 14
V gene: TRBV19
D gene: .
J gene: TRBJ1-4
CDR3 protein: CATRGDTTNEKLFF

CDR3 length: 15
V gene: TRBV24-1
D gene: TRBD2
J gene: TRBJ2-1
CDR3 protein: CATSDPSGYYNEQFF

CDR3 length: 19
V gene: TRBV4-1
D gene: TRBD2
J gene: TRBJ2-1
CDR3 protein: CASSQDAPLAGRVHNEQFF

CDR3 length: 15
V gene: TRBV7-3
D gene: TRBD1
J gene: TRBJ1-1
CDR3 protein: CASSLRGTGLTKAFF

CDR3 length: 18
V gene: TRBV11-3
D gene: TRBD2
J gene: TRBJ2-1
CDR3 protein: CASSLVWTSGSSYNEQFF

CDR3 length: 15
V gene: TRBV6-2/TRBV6-3
D gene: TRBD2
J gene: TRBJ2-4
CDR3 protein: CASSFSGAQKNIQYF

CDR3 length: 16
V gene: TRBV2
D gene: TRBD2
J gene: TRBJ2-1
CDR3 protein: CASSLGIDSGSNEQFF

CDR3 length: 16
V gene: TRBV11-2
D gene: TRBD2
J gene: TRBJ2-5
CDR3 protein: CASSKSSGRIPETQYF

CDR3 length: 20
V gene: TRBV1
D gene: .
J gene: TRBJ2-2
CDR3 protein: CTSSQDRSSGRDRNTGELFF

CDR3 length: 16
V gene: TRBV7-2
D gene: .
J gene: TRBJ1-4
CDR3 protein: CASSLVGGSLNEKLFF

CDR3 length: 14
V gene: TRBV5-1
D gene: .
J gene: TRBJ2-7
CDR3 protein: CASSLMPGAYEQYF

CDR3 length: 15
V gene: TRBV5-1
D gene: TRBD2
J gene: TRBJ2-1
CDR3 protein: CASSLNLAVGNEQFF

CDR3 length: 14
V gene: TRBV11-3
D gene: .
J gene: TRBJ1-4
CDR3 protein: CASSLIYSNEKLFF

CDR3 length: 16
V gene: TRBV28
D gene: .
J gene: TRBJ1-2
CDR3 protein: CASSLRAARGAYGYTF

CDR3 length: 16
V gene: TRBV7-2
D gene: .
J gene: TRBJ2-6
CDR3 protein: CASSPSWVSGANVLTF

CDR3 length: 18
V gene: TRBV18
D gene: .
J gene: TRBJ2-2
CDR3 protein: CASSPRSIGTTNTGELFF

CDR3 length: 12
V gene: TRBV6-5
D gene: .
J gene: TRBJ2-5
CDR3 protein: CASTGNKETQYF

CDR3 length: 13
V gene: TRBV10-3
D gene: .
J gene: TRBJ2-2
CDR3 protein: CAISGFGPGELFF

CDR3 length: 13
V gene: TRBV7-3
D gene: .
J gene: TRBJ2-1
CDR3 protein: CASSLNGYNEQFF

CDR3 length: 16
V gene: TRBV5-1
D gene: TRBD1
J gene: TRBJ2-7
CDR3 protein: CASSLQSPGQGYEQYF

CDR3 length: 23
V gene: TRBV27
D gene: TRBD2
J gene: TRBJ2-1
CDR3 protein: CASSWGGESGGPGTHISYNEQFF

CDR3 length: 14
V gene: TRBV11-3
D gene: TRBD1
J gene: TRBJ2-7
CDR3 protein: CASSLGQGTYEQYF

CDR3 length: 14
V gene: TRBV29-1
D gene: .
J gene: TRBJ2-1
CDR3 protein: CSVEELAGQYEQFF

CDR3 length: 16
V gene: TRBV6-1
D gene: TRBD1
J gene: TRBJ2-3
CDR3 protein: CASSETPGQGTDTQYF

CDR3 length: 14
V gene: TRBV2
D gene: .
J gene: TRBJ2-5
CDR3 protein: CASSVGLGGETQYF

CDR3 length: 13
V gene: TRBV3-1/TRBV3-2
D gene: .
J gene: TRBJ2-1
CDR3 protein: CASSQVVYNEQFF

CDR3 length: 13
V gene: TRBV18
D gene: .
J gene: TRBJ1-2
CDR3 protein: CASSPRQEDGYTF

CDR3 length: 11
V gene: TRBV20-1
D gene: .
J gene: TRBJ1-1
CDR3 protein: CSARGNTEAFF

CDR3 length: 11
V gene: TRBV30
D gene: .
J gene: TRBJ2-7
CDR3 protein: CAWSRVLEQYF

CDR3 length: 14
V gene: TRBV10-3
D gene: TRBD2
J gene: TRBJ2-1
CDR3 protein: CAIRAGPDVGEQFF

CDR3 length: 15
V gene: TRBV4-1
D gene: TRBD1
J gene: TRBJ1-3
CDR3 protein: CASSRTTGVGNTIYF